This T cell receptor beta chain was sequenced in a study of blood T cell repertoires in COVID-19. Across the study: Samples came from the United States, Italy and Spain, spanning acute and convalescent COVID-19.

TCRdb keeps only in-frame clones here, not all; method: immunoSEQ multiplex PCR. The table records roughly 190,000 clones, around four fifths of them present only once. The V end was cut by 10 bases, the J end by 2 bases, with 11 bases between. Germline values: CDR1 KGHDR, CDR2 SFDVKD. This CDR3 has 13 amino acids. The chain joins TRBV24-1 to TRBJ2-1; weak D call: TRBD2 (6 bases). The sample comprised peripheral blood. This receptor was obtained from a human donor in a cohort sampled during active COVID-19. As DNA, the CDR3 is TGTGCCACTTCGGGAGCGCCCTACAATGAGCAGTTCTTC. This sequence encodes CATSGAPYNEQFF.